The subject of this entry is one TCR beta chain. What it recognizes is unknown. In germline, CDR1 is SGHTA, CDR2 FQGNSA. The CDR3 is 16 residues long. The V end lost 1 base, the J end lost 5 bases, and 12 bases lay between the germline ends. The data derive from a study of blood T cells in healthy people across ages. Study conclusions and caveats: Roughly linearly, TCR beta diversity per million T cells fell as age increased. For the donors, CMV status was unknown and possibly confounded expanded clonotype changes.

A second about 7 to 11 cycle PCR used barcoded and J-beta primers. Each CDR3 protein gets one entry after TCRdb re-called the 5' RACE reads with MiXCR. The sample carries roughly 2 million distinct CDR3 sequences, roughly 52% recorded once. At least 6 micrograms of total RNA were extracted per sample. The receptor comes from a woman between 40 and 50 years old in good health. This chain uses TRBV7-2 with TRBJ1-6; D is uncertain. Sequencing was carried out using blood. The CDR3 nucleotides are TGTGCCAGCAGCTTAGAACAGATCCTCGATAATTCACCCCTCCACTTT. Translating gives CASSLEQILDNSPLHF.